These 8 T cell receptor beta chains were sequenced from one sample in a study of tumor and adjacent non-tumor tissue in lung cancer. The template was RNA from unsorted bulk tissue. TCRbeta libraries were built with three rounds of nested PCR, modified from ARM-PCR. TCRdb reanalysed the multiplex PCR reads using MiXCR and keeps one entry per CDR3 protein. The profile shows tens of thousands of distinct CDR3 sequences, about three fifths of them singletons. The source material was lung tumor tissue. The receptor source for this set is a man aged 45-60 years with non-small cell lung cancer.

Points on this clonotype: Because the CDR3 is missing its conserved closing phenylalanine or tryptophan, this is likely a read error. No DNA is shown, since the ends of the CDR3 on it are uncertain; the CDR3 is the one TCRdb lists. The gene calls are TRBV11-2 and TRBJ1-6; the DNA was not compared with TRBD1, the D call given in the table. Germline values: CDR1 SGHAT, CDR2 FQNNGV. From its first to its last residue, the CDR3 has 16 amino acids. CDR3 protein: CASNFSGHNYNSPVHY.

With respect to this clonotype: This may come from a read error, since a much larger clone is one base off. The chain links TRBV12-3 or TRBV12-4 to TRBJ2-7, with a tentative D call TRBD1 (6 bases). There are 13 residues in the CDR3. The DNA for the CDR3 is TGTACCAGCAGTGGGCAGGGGTTGGGCGAGCAGTACTTC. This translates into CTSSGQGLGEQYF.

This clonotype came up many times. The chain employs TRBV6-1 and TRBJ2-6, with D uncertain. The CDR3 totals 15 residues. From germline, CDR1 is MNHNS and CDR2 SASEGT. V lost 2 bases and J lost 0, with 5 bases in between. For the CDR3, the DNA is TGTGCCAGCAGTGAAACGAGCTCTGGGGCCAACGTCCTGACTTTC. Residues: CASSETSSGANVLTF.

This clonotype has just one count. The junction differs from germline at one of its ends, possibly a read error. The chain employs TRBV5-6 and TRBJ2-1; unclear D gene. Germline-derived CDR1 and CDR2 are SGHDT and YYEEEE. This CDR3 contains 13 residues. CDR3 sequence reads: CASCLRHNNEQLF. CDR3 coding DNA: TGTGCCAGCTGCTTGCGACACAACAATGAGCAGCTCTTC. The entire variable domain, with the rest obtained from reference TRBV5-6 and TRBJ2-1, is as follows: DAGVTQSPTHLIKTRGQQVTLRCSPKSGHDTVSWYQQALGQGPQFIFQYYEEEERQRGNFPDRFSGHQFPNYSSELNVNALLLGDSALYLCASCLRHNNEQLFGPGTRLTVL.

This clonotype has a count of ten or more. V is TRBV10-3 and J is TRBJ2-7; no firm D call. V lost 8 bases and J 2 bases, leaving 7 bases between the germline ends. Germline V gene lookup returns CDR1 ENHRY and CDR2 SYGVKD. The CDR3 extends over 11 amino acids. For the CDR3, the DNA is TGTGCCATCCAGGTGGCCTACGAGCAGTACTTC. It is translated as CAIQVAYEQYF.

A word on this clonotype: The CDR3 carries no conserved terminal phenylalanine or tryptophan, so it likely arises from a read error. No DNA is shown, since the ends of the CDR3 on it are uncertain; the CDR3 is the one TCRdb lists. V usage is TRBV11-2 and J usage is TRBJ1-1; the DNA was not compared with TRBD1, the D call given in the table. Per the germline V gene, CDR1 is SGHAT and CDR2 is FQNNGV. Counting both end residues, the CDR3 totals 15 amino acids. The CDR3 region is CASSLGGTGNTEAFL.

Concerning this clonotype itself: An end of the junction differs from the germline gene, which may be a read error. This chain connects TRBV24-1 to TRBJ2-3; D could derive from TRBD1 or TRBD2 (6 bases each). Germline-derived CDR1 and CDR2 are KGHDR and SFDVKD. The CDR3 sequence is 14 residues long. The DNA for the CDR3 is TGTACCACCAGTGATTCCGGGGGCACAGATACGCAGTGTTTT. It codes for CTTSDSGGTDTQCF.

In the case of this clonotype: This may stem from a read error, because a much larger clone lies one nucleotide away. CDR3 in amino acids: CASSFFRTWETVELFF. In DNA form, the CDR3 reads TGTGCCAGCAGCTTCTTCAGGACATGGGAAACCGTGGAGCTGTTTTTT. The chain combines TRBV7-9 with TRBJ2-2; perhaps TRBD1 as D (5 bases). CDR1 and CDR2 (germline): SEHNR, FQNEAQ (reference sequence). This CDR3 region has 16 residues. Using reference TRBV7-9 and TRBJ2-2 for the parts outside the CDR3, the full variable domain is DTGVSQNPRHKITKRGQNVTFRCDPISEHNRLYWYRQTLGQGPEFLTYFQNEAQLEKSRLLSDRFSAERPKGSFSTLEIQRTEQGDSAMYLCASSFFRTWETVELFFGEGSRLTVL.